Detailed here is one T cell receptor beta chain. Its specificity is not known. A CD45RA-negative memory subset and a CD45RA+ naive subset were separated from the CD4+ cells. J lost 2 bases, V lost 2 bases, and 16 bases had no gene match. Germline V lookup: CDR1 KGHSY, CDR2 FQNENV. CDR3 size: 19 residues. The repertoire was sequenced with immunoSEQ multiplex PCR; TCRdb's copy has only in-frame clones and lacks some. The repertoire holds fewer than 1.8 million clones, with less than 99% as singletons. The data were obtained in a study of shared clonotypes between healthy human individuals. Study results and caveats: Represented diversity (both genetic and exposure-history) was limited by the small number of donors. In contrast to clonotypes shared by all four donors, non-shared clonotypes had lower generation probabilities.

The sequenced material came from naive CD4+ T cells sorted from blood. The subset was: CD45RA+ positively selected. The receptor was derived from a man aged 25-45 years in good health. The V call is TRBV16, the J call TRBJ2-7; 9 nucleotides line up with TRBD2. CDR3: CASSQEVRRMSSGTYEQYF. As DNA, the CDR3 is TGTGCCAGCAGCCAAGAGGTTCGGAGGATGTCTAGCGGGACCTACGAGCAGTACTTC.